This T cell receptor (beta chain) was captured by sequencing in a study of early T cells in non-severe SARS-CoV-2 infection. About the study: Unsorted whole blood bulk RNA was sequenced, with unpaired chains.

Looked up from germline, CDR1 is LGHDT and CDR2 is YNNKEL (reference sequence). V gave up 0 bases and J gave up 1 base, with 12 bases separating them. This CDR3 region has 16 residues. A remark on this clonotype: Its antigen is unknown.

Unique molecular identifier tags were affixed to discrete cDNA molecules. TCRdb re-analysed the 5' RACE reads in MiXCR, keeping a single row per CDR3 protein. The sample holds about 56,000 distinct CDR3 sequences, roughly a tenth seen once. Notes on the study in general: VDJdb-based annotation leaned toward anti-spike CD8 responses and missed private and CD4 specificities.

Input material: whole blood. This chain joins TRBV3-1 and TRBJ1-1; no definite D call. This receptor was obtained from an adult who was a healthcare worker with PCR-confirmed SARS-CoV-2 infection or an uninfected control (not recorded which). CDR3 DNA: TGTGCCAGCAGCCAAGAGGGGTACATTCCGAACACTGAAGCTTTCTTT. Amino acids: CASSQEGYIPNTEAFF.